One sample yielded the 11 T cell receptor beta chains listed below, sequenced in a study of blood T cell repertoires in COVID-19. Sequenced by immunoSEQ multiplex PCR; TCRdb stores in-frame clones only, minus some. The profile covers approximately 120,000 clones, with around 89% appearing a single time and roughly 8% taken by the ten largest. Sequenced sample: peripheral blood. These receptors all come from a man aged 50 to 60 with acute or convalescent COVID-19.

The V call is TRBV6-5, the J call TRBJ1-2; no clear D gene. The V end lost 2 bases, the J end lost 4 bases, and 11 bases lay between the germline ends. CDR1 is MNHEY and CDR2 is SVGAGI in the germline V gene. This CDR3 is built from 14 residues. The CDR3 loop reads CASSYMAGGYGYTF. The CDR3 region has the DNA TGTGCCAGCAGTTACATGGCCGGCGGCTATGGCTACACCTTC.

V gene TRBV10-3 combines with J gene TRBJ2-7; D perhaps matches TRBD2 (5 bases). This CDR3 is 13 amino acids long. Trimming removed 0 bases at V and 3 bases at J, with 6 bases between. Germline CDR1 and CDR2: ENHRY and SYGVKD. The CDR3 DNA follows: TGTGCCATCAGTGAGTCAGGACTCTACGAGCAGTACTTC. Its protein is CAISESGLYEQYF.

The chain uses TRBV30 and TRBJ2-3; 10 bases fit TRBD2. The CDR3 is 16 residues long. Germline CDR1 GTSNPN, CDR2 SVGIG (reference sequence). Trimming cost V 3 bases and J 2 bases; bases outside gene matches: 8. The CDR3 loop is CAWSFGLAASTDTQYF. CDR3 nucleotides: TGTGCCTGGAGCTTCGGACTAGCGGCTTCCACAGATACGCAGTATTTT. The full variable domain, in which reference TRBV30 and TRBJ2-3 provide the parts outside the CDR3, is SQTIHQWPATLVQPVGSPLSLECTVEGTSNPNLYWYRQAAGRGLQLLFYSVGIGQISSEVPQNLSASRPQDRQFILSSKKLLLSDSGFYLCAWSFGLAASTDTQYFGPGTRLTVL.

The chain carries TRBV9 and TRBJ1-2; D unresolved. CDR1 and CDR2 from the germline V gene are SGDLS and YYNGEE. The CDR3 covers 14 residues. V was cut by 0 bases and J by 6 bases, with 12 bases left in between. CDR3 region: CASSVEQLRDGYTF. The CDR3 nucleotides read TGTGCCAGCAGCGTAGAACAACTAAGAGATGGCTACACCTTC.

The CDR3 is CASSPLAGVSYNEQFF. As DNA, the CDR3 is TGTGCCAGCTCACCACTAGCGGGAGTGTCCTACAATGAGCAGTTCTTC. The genes are TRBV18 and TRBJ2-1, with 9 bases aligning to TRBD2. From germline, CDR1 is KGHSH and CDR2 LQKENI. This CDR3 spans 16 amino acids. V lost 1 base, J lost 1 base, and 2 bases stayed unmatched.

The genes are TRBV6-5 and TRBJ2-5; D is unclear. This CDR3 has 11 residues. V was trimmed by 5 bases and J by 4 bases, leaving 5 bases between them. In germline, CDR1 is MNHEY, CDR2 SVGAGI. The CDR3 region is CASSQAETQYF. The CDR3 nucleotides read TGTGCCAGCAGTCAGGCAGAGACCCAGTACTTC.

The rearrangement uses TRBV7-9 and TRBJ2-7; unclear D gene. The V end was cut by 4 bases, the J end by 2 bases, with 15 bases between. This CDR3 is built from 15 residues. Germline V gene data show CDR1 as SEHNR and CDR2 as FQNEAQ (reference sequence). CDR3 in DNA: TGTGCCAGCAGCTCACCAGCGAAGAGCACCTACGAGCAGTACTTC. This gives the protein CASSSPAKSTYEQYF. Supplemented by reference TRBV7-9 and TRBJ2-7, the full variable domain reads DTGVSQNPRHKITKRGQNVTFRCDPISEHNRLYWYRQTLGQGPEFLTYFQNEAQLEKSRLLSDRFSAERPKGSFSTLEIQRTEQGDSAMYLCASSSPAKSTYEQYFGPGTRLTVT.

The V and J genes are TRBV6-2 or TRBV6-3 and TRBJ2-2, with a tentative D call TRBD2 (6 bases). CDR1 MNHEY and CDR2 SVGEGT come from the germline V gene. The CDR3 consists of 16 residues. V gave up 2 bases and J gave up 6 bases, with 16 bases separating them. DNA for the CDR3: TGTGCCAGCAGTTACCGCCCGACTAGAACTTCCGGGGAGCTGTTTTTT. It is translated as CASSYRPTRTSGELFF.

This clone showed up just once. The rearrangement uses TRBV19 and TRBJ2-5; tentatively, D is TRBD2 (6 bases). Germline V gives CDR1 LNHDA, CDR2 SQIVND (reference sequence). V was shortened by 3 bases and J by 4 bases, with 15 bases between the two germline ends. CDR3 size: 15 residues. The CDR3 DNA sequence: TGTGCCAGTAGTATGGGGGGTATGGCCGCAGAGACCCAGTACTTC. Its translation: CASSMGGMAAETQYF. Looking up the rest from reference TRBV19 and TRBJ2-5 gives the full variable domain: DGGITQSPKYLFRKEGQNVTLSCEQNLNHDAMYWYRQDPGQGLRLIYYSQIVNDFQKGDIAEGYSVSREKKESFPLTVTSAQKNPTAFYLCASSMGGMAAETQYFGPGTRLLVL.

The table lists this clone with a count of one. DNA of the CDR3: TGTGCCAGCAGCTTAGTCAGAAGGGGGCCTGGCACTGAAGCTTTCTTT. Protein: CASSLVRRGPGTEAFF. The chain couples TRBV11-2 to TRBJ1-1; 7 bases match TRBD1. There are 16 residues in the CDR3. Trimming cost V 1 base and J 4 bases; bases outside gene matches: 9. Germline assignment: CDR1 SGHAT and CDR2 FQNNGV.

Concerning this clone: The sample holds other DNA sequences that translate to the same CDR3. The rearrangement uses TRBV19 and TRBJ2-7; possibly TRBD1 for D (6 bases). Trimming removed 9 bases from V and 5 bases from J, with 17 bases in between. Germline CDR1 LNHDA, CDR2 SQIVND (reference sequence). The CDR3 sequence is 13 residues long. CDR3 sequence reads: CASSYRVKDEQYF. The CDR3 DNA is TGTGCCAGCTCGTACAGGGTGAAGGACGAGCAGTACTTC.